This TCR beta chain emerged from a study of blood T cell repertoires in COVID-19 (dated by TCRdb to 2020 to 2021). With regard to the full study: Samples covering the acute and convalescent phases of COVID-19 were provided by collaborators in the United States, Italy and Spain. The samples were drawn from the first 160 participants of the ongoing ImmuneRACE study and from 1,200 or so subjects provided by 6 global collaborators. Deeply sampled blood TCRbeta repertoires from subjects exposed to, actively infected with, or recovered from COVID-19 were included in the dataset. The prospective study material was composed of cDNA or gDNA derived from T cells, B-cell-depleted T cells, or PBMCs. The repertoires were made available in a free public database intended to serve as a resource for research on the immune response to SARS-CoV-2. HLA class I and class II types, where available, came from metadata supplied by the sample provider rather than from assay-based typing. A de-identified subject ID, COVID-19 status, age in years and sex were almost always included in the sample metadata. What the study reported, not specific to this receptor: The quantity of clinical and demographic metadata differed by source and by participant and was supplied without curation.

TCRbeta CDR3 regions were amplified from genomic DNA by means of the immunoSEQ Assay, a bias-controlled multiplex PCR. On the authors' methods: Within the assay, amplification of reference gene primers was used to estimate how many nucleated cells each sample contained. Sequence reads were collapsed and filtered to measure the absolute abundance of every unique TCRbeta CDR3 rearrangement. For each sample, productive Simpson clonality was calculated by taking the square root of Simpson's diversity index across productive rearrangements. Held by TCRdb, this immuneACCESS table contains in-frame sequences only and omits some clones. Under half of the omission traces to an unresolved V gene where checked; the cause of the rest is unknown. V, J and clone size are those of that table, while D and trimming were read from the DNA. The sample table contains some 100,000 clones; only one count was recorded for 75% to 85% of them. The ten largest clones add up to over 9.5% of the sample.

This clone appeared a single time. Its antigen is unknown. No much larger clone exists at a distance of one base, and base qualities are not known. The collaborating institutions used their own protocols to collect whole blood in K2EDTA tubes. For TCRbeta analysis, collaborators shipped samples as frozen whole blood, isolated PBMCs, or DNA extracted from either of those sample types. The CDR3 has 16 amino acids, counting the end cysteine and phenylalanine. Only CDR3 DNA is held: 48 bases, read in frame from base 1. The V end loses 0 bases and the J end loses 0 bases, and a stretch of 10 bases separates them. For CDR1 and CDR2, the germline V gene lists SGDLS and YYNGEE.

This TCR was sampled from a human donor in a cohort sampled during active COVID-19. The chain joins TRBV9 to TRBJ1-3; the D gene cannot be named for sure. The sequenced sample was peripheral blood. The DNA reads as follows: TGTGCCAGCAGCGTAGGGTCTCCGGTCTCTGGAAACACCATATATTTT. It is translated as CASSVGSPVSGNTIYF.